Shown below are 19 T cell receptor beta chains from a single sample sequenced in a study of TIL therapy for anti-PD-1-resistant metastatic lung cancer. The immunoSEQ assay was v3. Using immunoSEQ multiplex PCR, the repertoire was profiled, and TCRdb retains in-frame clones only, with some absent. Of 35,000 to 55,000 clones listed, around 80% were seen once; the top ten hold more than 12%. Time point specified: pre-treatment sample, taken before nivolumab and TIL therapy. The sample in question was blood, obtained at baseline. These receptors were obtained from a man aged 65-85 years with non-small cell lung cancer.

This chain joins TRBV5-1 and TRBJ1-5; TRBD1 matches 10 bases. Germline CDR1 is SGHRS and CDR2 is YFSETQ. J gave up 4 bases and V 5 bases, and 6 bases lay outside the gene matches. The CDR3 spans 15 residues. In DNA form, the CDR3 reads TGCGCCAGCAGGCAAGGACAGGGGGAGAATCAGCCCCAGCATTTT. Amino acids: CASRQGQGENQPQHF.

This clone was detected a few times. The gene calls are TRBV2 and TRBJ2-1, with 8 bases identical to TRBD1. V lost 6 bases to trimming and J lost 6 bases; unmatched junction nucleotides: 16. The CDR3 runs 17 residues. Per the germline V gene, CDR1 is SNHLY and CDR2 is FYNNEI. The chain's CDR3 is CASRDPGQGLTINEQFF. For the CDR3, the DNA is TGTGCCAGCAGAGACCCTGGACAGGGTCTTACGATCAATGAGCAGTTCTTC.

The chain is built from TRBV28 and TRBJ2-5; 8 nucleotides match TRBD1. The V gene end was trimmed by 6 bases and the J gene end by 5 bases; junction bases not matched to a gene: 8. CDR1 is MDHEN and CDR2 is SYDVKM in the germline V gene. The CDR3 consists of 14 residues. The CDR3 sequence: CASSQPQGAETQYF. The CDR3 nucleotides are TGTGCCAGCAGCCAACCTCAGGGGGCGGAGACCCAGTACTTC.

This chain uses TRBV5-1 with TRBJ2-3, with 8 bases matching TRBD2. J gave up 5 bases and V 3 bases, and 11 bases lay outside the gene matches. Germline V gene lookup returns CDR1 SGHRS and CDR2 YFSETQ. The CDR3 loop spans 16 amino acids. CDR3 DNA: TGCGCCAGCAGCTCTTTCGGGAGGGCCGAGGGAGATACGCAGTATTTT. The encoded protein is CASSSFGRAEGDTQYF.

This clone was observed a handful of times. The chain couples TRBV5-1 to TRBJ1-1; D is perhaps TRBD1 (6 bases). The CDR3 loop spans 16 amino acids. Germline V gene data show CDR1 as SGHRS and CDR2 as YFSETQ. The germline V and J ends were trimmed by 3 bases and 0 bases, with 15 bases remaining between them. The CDR3 DNA follows: TGCGCCAGCAGCTCCCGGGACACGAGCTTGAACACTGAAGCTTTCTTT. Translated, it gives CASSSRDTSLNTEAFF.

This chain joins TRBV19 and TRBJ2-1, with D unresolved. Germline V gene data show CDR1 as LNHDA and CDR2 as SQIVND (reference sequence). This CDR3 has 10 residues. Trimming pared 8 bases from V and 4 bases from J, leaving 3 bases between. The CDR3 DNA reads TGTGCCAGTGGTTACAATGAGCAGTTCTTC. It encodes CASGYNEQFF.

The chain couples TRBV6-6 to TRBJ1-1; D is unresolved. The CDR3 is made up of 13 amino acids. Per germline, CDR1 MNHNY and CDR2 SVGAGI (reference sequence). V lost 5 bases and J 1 base, leaving 8 bases between the germline ends. This CDR3 is CASSQDGNTEAFF. The CDR3 DNA reads as TGTGCCAGCAGTCAGGACGGGAACACTGAAGCTTTCTTT.

The rearrangement joins TRBV30 to TRBJ1-6; D not resolved. The V end lost 4 bases, the J end lost 0 bases, and 10 bases lay between the germline ends. Looked up from germline, CDR1 is GTSNPN and CDR2 is SVGIG (reference sequence). The CDR3 is made up of 15 amino acids. CDR3 sequence (DNA): TGTGCCTGGACGGTGGAATTCTCCTATAATTCACCCCTCCACTTT. Amino acid sequence: CAWTVEFSYNSPLHF. The complete variable domain, with remaining parts taken from reference TRBV30 and TRBJ1-6, reads SQTIHQWPATLVQPVGSPLSLECTVEGTSNPNLYWYRQAAGRGLQLLFYSVGIGQISSEVPQNLSASRPQDRQFILSSKKLLLSDSGFYLCAWTVEFSYNSPLHFGNGTRLTVT.

J is TRBJ2-7 and V is TRBV18, with D maybe TRBD1 (6 bases). Germline CDR1 reads KGHSH; CDR2 reads LQKENI. There are 14 residues in the CDR3. V shed 5 bases and J shed 0 bases, with 11 bases lying between them. The CDR3 loop reads CASSLDSSSYEQYF. The CDR3 DNA follows: TGTGCCAGCTCATTGGACAGTAGCTCCTACGAGCAGTACTTC. The complete variable domain, with remaining parts taken from reference TRBV18 and TRBJ2-7, reads NAGVMQNPRHLVRRRGQEARLRCSPMKGHSHVYWYRQLPEEGLKFMVYLQKENIIDESGMPKERFSAEFPKEGPSILRIQQVVRGDSAAYFCASSLDSSSYEQYFGPGTRLTVT.

This clone appeared a single time. The chain uses TRBV18 and TRBJ2-5; TRBD1 might be the D (6 bases). Trimming cost V 2 bases and J 4 bases, with 14 bases left between them. This CDR3 contains 15 residues. Germline values: CDR1 KGHSH, CDR2 LQKENI. CDR3 sequence (DNA): TGTGCCAGCTCACCAAGGGGGAGTGGGCGAGAGACCCAGTACTTC. Translation: CASSPRGSGRETQYF.

This clone was picked up one time. V is TRBV7-9 and J is TRBJ2-7, with 12 bases that match TRBD2. Germline V gene sequence: CDR1 SEHNR, CDR2 FQNEAQ (reference sequence). The CDR3 spans 18 residues. Trimming took 5 bases from V and 0 from J; bases not matched to a gene: 11. The CDR3 spells CASSPKASGRAFSYEQYF. The CDR3 DNA sequence: TGTGCCAGCAGCCCGAAGGCTAGCGGGAGGGCCTTCTCCTACGAGCAGTACTTC.

The CDR3 bases are TGTGCCAGCAGCTTATCCGGCTGGGGGCAGCCCCAGCATTTT. Encoded protein: CASSLSGWGQPQHF. This sequence joins TRBV5-4 and TRBJ1-5; D possibly corresponds to TRBD1 (5 bases). Deletions cut 2 bases from V and 7 bases from J, with 13 bases between. CDR1 and CDR2 from the germline V gene are SGHNT and YYREEE (reference sequence). The CDR3 contains 14 residues. Full variable domain (remainder filled in from reference TRBV5-4 and TRBJ1-5): ETGVTQSPTHLIKTRGQQVTLRCSSQSGHNTVSWYQQALGQGPQFIFQYYREEENGRGNFPPRFSGLQFPNYSSELNVNALELDDSALYLCASSLSGWGQPQHFGDGTRLSIL.

The CDR3 sequence is CAWSVGRGINQPQHF. In DNA, the CDR3 is TGTGCCTGGAGTGTAGGTAGGGGGATCAATCAGCCCCAGCATTTT. The genes are TRBV30 and TRBJ1-5; tentatively, D is TRBD1 (6 bases). Looked up from germline, CDR1 is GTSNPN and CDR2 is SVGIG (reference sequence). The CDR3 extends over 15 amino acids. The V and J ends lost 0 bases and 3 bases respectively, with 12 bases between them.

The chain joins TRBV27 to TRBJ1-3; D might be TRBD1 (5 bases). The CDR3 runs to 16 residues. V gave up 4 bases and J gave up 0 bases, with 13 bases separating them. Germline assignment: CDR1 MNHEY and CDR2 SMNVEV (reference sequence). This chain's CDR3 is CASSSADGASGNTIYF. In DNA, the CDR3 is TGTGCCAGCAGTTCCGCCGACGGGGCCTCTGGAAACACCATATATTTT.

The V and J genes are TRBV27 and TRBJ1-5; D gene uncertain. V lost 6 bases to trimming and J lost 2 bases, with 17 bases between them. Germline CDR1 and CDR2: MNHEY and SMNVEV (reference sequence). The CDR3 is 16 residues long. In DNA, the CDR3 is TGTGCCAGCAGCCTTAGCGGCGGGTGGGGCAATCAGCCCCAGCATTTT. Amino acid sequence: CASSLSGGWGNQPQHF.

About this clone: The identical CDR3 is also encoded by other nucleotide sequences in the sample. This chain uses TRBV5-1 with TRBJ2-7, with TRBD2 as a possible D gene (5 bases). V lost 0 bases, J lost 4 bases, and 8 bases lay in between. Per the germline V gene, CDR1 is SGHRS and CDR2 is YFSETQ. The CDR3 contains 13 residues. Written as DNA, the CDR3 is TGCGCCAGCAGCTTGGTTACGGGGTACGAGCAGTACTTC. This codes for CASSLVTGYEQYF.

The chain is built from TRBV9 and TRBJ1-2; no reliable D call. V lost 0 bases, J lost 4 bases, and 10 bases lay in between. The CDR3 has 14 amino acids. Germline V gives CDR1 SGDLS, CDR2 YYNGEE. CDR3 coding DNA: TGTGCCAGCAGCGTAGCCGACTCGGGCTATGGCTACACCTTC. Translated, it gives CASSVADSGYGYTF. Together with reference TRBV9 and TRBJ1-2, the CDR3 gives the full variable domain: DSGVTQTPKHLITATGQRVTLRCSPRSGDLSVYWYQQSLDQGLQFLIQYYNGEERAKGNILERFSAQQFPDLHSELNLSSLELGDSALYFCASSVADSGYGYTFGSGTRLTVV.

The rearrangement joins TRBV12-5 to TRBJ2-2; D is possibly TRBD1 (5 bases). Germline values: CDR1 LGHNT, CDR2 FRNRAP. The V end lost 7 bases, the J end lost 4 bases, and 13 bases lay between the germline ends. CDR3 length: 14 amino acids. The CDR3 loop reads CASAIGHFTGELFF. In nucleotides, the CDR3 is TGTGCTAGTGCCATTGGACATTTCACCGGGGAGCTGTTTTTT.

DNA for the CDR3: TGTGCCAGCAGTAGGGACAGTTTTACCTACGAGCAGTACTTC. Encoded protein: CASSRDSFTYEQYF. This chain links TRBV6-1 with TRBJ2-7; TRBD1 agrees at 7 bases. This CDR3 spans 14 amino acids. V trimming: 5 bases; J trimming: 2 bases; junction bases outside the gene matches: 6. Germline loops: CDR1 MNHNS, CDR2 SASEGT.